What follows is one T cell receptor beta chain and its context. Its matching antigen is unknown. This sample was included in a study of cytomegalovirus exposure and HLA in healthy donors. General study points: Reports indicated that the classifier achieved high specificity and sensitivity in diagnosing cytomegalovirus status. In terms of immune exposure information, only CMV serostatus was available. In a later analysis, TCR association rates varied by HLA locus: DRB1 most, HLA-C fewest. Most TCR sequences proved rare, with some public TCRs found in many donors.

Germline assignment: CDR1 LNHDA and CDR2 SQIVND (reference sequence). CDR3 size: 13 residues. V lost 6 bases and J 8 bases, leaving 16 bases between the germline ends. PCR used 60 Vbeta primers and 13 Jbeta primers. The data were produced by immunoSEQ multiplex PCR, yet TCRdb's version contains in-frame clones alone and is incomplete. The sample's table shows about 160,000 clones. The origin of this receptor is a woman aged 60-75 years in good health and CMV-seronegative. The sequenced material came from PBMCs. The chain links TRBV19 to TRBJ1-2; no definite D call. The CDR3 loop reads CASRFLDEGGYTF. The CDR3 nucleotides read TGTGCCAGTAGGTTTCTAGACGAGGGCGGCTACACCTTC.